This paragraph reports one T cell receptor beta chain. Its antigen remains unknown. The method was immunoSEQ multiplex PCR; TCRdb's version includes in-frame clones alone and lacks a portion of them. In the table there are roughly 160,000 clones, just over 90% of which are singletons. These data originate in a study of T cell responses to AZD1222 COVID-19 vaccine. Study findings and constraints: Unmutated variant regions reportedly attract nearly half of all spike-specific TCRs. Donors in the cohort were predominantly white British and more often female, and clonal diversity was possibly underestimated. Repertoire sampling was restricted to post-peak T cell response timepoints.

Germline V gene data show CDR1 as MDHEN and CDR2 as SYDVKM. The CDR3 extends over 17 amino acids. The V and J ends lost 5 bases and 0 bases respectively, with 14 bases between them. Sequenced material: peripheral blood, taken on day 0 of AZD1222 vaccination. The origin of this receptor is an adult in good health. The chain has TRBV28 and TRBJ2-6; TRBD1 might be the D (6 bases). This CDR3 reads CASSREDSSSGANVLTF. The CDR3 DNA follows: TGTGCCAGCAGTCGCGAGGACAGTAGCTCTGGGGCCAACGTCCTGACTTTC.